Sequencing of this TCR beta chain was carried out in a study of response to subunit inactivated influenza vaccine. Findings and caveats of the study: Researchers suggested that each seasonal influenza vaccination recruits few new T cells.

This clonotype was observed a few times. Its target is not known. TCRdb itself ran the RT-PCR reads through MiXCR, one entry per CDR3 protein. The sample consists of about 540,000 distinct CDR3 sequences, around 21% of them appearing once. Germline-derived CDR1 and CDR2 are SNHLY and FYNNEI. Trimming left V 3 bases short and J 12 bases short, with 12 bases between. The CDR3 loop spans 11 amino acids. This same sample was also part of a study on T cells expressing NK-cell markers. That report adds: A 5'RACE template switching approach incorporating UMIs was used to make TCR beta cDNA. Among eight sequenced donors, seven carried HCMV seropositivity while one was seronegative. Roughly 6 donors showed dominant NKG2C+ clonotypes comprising about 1.0-7.5% of their CD8+ T cells. The HCMV specificity of the expanded NKG2C+ T cell clones stayed unresolved.

The chain uses TRBV2 and TRBJ2-7, with no clear D. Sample: CD4+ T cells sorted from PBMCs, taken less than 13 days after vaccination. This sequence was found in a man between 50 and 59 years old who received an inactivated influenza vaccine. The CDR3 loop reads CASSEGSRGYF. In nucleotides, the CDR3 is TGTGCCAGCAGTGAGGGGTCCCGCGGGTACTTC.